A selection of T cell receptor beta chains follows, all from one sample in a study of cytomegalovirus exposure and HLA in healthy donors. TCRdb keeps only in-frame clones here, not all; method: immunoSEQ multiplex PCR. Altogether roughly 130,000 clones are present, 65% to 80% being singletons, with the ten largest covering around 1.9%. The sequenced sample was PBMCs. The receptors were gathered from a woman aged 40-49 years in good health and CMV-seronegative. Each CDR3 is given with its conserved first and last residue. Each record gives: clone size, D gene, J gene, CDR3 length, V gene, CDR3 protein, CDR3 DNA. A D gene is named only where the DNA matches it firmly. Rows give clone size only sometimes, using once, few, many, or a class for an expanded clone.

NA,NA,TRBJ2-7,13,TRBV5-1,CASSLGHGGEQYF,TGCGCCAGCAGCTTGGGCCACGGGGGCGAGCAGTACTTC
NA,NA,TRBJ2-7,11,TRBV29-1,CSVGTNYEQYF,TGCAGCGTCGGTACTAACTACGAGCAGTACTTC
NA,NA,TRBJ1-1,13,TRBV7-5,CVRSARPGVWAFF,TGTGTCAGAAGCGCCCGCCCAGGGGTGTGGGCTTTCTTT
NA,NA,TRBJ1-2,13,TRBV29-1,CSVSSPDNYGYTF,TGCAGCGTTTCTTCTCCAGATAACTATGGCTACACCTTC
NA,TRBD1,TRBJ1-1,16,TRBV19,CASSDRAGSGNTEAFF,TGTGCCAGTAGTGACAGGGCCGGGAGTGGGAACACTGAAGCTTTCTTT
medium-sized,TRBD1,TRBJ1-1,16,TRBV11-2,CASSLVPTGRITEAFF,TGTGCCAGCAGCTTAGTTCCGACAGGGCGGATCACTGAAGCTTTCTTT
NA,NA,TRBJ1-1,15,TRBV7-9,CASSLELDMNTEAFF,TGTGCCAGCAGCTTAGAGCTGGACATGAACACTGAAGCTTTCTTT
NA,TRBD2,TRBJ2-2,17,TRBV5-1,CASSLAPLAGETGELFF,TGCGCCAGCAGCTTGGCCCCCCTAGCGGGAGAGACCGGGGAGCTGTTTTTT
NA,TRBD2,TRBJ2-7,17,TRBV27,CASSLSPTSGGSYEQYF,TGTGCCAGCAGTTTATCTCCGACTAGCGGGGGCTCCTACGAGCAGTACTTC
once,NA,TRBJ2-7,12,TRBV2,CASRTGVYEQYF,TGTGCCAGCAGAACAGGAGTTTACGAGCAGTACTTC
once,NA,TRBJ2-5,15,TRBV5-4,CASSLGDGGMETQYF,TGTGCCAGCAGCTTGGGCGACGGGGGAATGGAGACCCAGTACTTC
few,NA,TRBJ1-4,14,TRBV7-9,CSSSFSRDNEKLFF,TGTTCCAGCAGCTTCAGCAGGGATAATGAAAAACTGTTTTTT
NA,NA,TRBJ2-1,15,TRBV27,CASSFQRQGRDEQFF,TGTGCCAGCAGTTTCCAGCGACAGGGGAGGGATGAGCAGTTCTTC
NA,NA,TRBJ1-3,17,TRBV25-1,CASSAPGHRSSGNTIYF,TGTGCCAGCAGTGCCCCGGGACACCGATCCTCTGGAAACACCATATATTTT
NA,NA,TRBJ1-2,13,TRBV18,CASSPGADYGYTF,TGTGCCAGCTCACCAGGGGCCGATTACGGCTACACCTTC
NA,NA,TRBJ2-7,13,TRBV28,CASGGGPTIEQYF,TGTGCCTCTGGAGGGGGCCCTACAATCGAGCAGTACTTC
once,TRBD1,TRBJ1-1,15,TRBV5-1,CASSSDRGPPTEAFF,TGCGCCAGCAGCTCGGACAGGGGGCCCCCCACTGAAGCTTTCTTT
NA,NA,TRBJ2-7,13,TRBV29-1,CSVEGSGAYEQYF,TGCAGCGTTGAGGGGTCAGGGGCCTACGAGCAGTACTTC
NA,NA,TRBJ2-3,13,TRBV6-1,CAGRVGGTDPQYF,TGTGCCGGACGAGTTGGGGGGACAGATCCGCAGTATTTT
NA,TRBD2,TRBJ2-7,12,TRBV5-1,CASSFGGREQYF,TGCGCCAGCAGCTTTGGCGGGAGGGAGCAGTACTTC
NA,NA,TRBJ1-2,15,TRBV21-1,CASSKVFGPNYGYTF,TGTGCCAGCAGCAAAGTTTTTGGCCCCAACTATGGCTACACCTTC
NA,NA,TRBJ1-1,14,TRBV2,CASQVTALNTEAFF,TGTGCCAGCCAAGTTACAGCTTTGAACACTGAAGCTTTCTTT
NA,TRBD2,TRBJ2-1,14,TRBV5-1,CASSLGTSASEQFF,TGCGCCAGCAGCTTGGGGACTAGCGCCAGTGAGCAGTTCTTC
NA,TRBD1,TRBJ2-3,16,TRBV7-6,CASSFGTGKGTDTQYF,TGTGCCAGCAGCTTCGGGACAGGGAAGGGCACAGATACGCAGTATTTT
NA,NA,TRBJ1-3,13,TRBV13,CASSLLQRNTIYF,TGTGCCAGCAGCTTACTACAGAGAAACACCATATATTTT
NA,TRBD2,TRBJ2-7,16,TRBV7-2,CASSLELSSGGYEQYF,TGTGCCAGCAGCTTAGAACTTTCTAGCGGGGGCTACGAGCAGTACTTC
few,NA,TRBJ2-5,16,TRBV7-9,CASSLNIGEREETQYF,TGTGCCAGCAGCTTAAATATAGGGGAAAGAGAAGAGACCCAGTACTTC
NA,TRBD2,TRBJ2-7,13,TRBV11-1,CASRLAVNYEQYF,TGTGCCAGCAGGCTAGCGGTAAACTACGAGCAGTACTTC
NA,NA,TRBJ2-2,13,TRBV29-1,CSVATTGTGELFF,TGCAGCGTTGCGACAACGGGGACCGGGGAGCTGTTTTTT
NA,TRBD2,TRBJ2-1,15,TRBV7-3,CASSLGGLAGGEQFF,TGTGCCAGCAGCTTAGGGGGACTAGCGGGAGGCGAGCAGTTCTTC
NA,TRBD1,TRBJ1-4,16,TRBV19,CASSISSAGGYEKLFF,TGTGCCAGTAGTATTTCTTCGGCAGGGGGTTATGAAAAACTGTTTTTT
NA,NA,TRBJ2-3,14,TRBV5-5,CASSREMATDTQYF,TGTGCCAGCAGCCGTGAAATGGCAACAGATACGCAGTATTTT
NA,TRBD1,TRBJ2-1,17,TRBV28,CASSVGLTGTGNNEQFF,TGTGCCAGCAGTGTAGGCTTGACCGGGACAGGGAACAATGAGCAGTTCTTC
NA,NA,TRBJ2-1,14,TRBV27,CASSLGSSYNEQFF,TGTGCCAGCAGTTTAGGGAGCTCCTACAATGAGCAGTTCTTC
NA,NA,TRBJ2-1,15,TRBV5-8,CASSRSFIPYNEQFF,TGTGCCAGCAGCCGGTCGTTTATCCCTTACAATGAGCAGTTCTTC
NA,TRBD2,TRBJ2-1,13,TRBV7-3,CASSLLLAGDQFF,TGTGCCAGCAGCTTATTACTAGCGGGAGATCAGTTCTTC
NA,TRBD1,TRBJ1-1,13,TRBV6-5,CASSYSTGRRAFF,TGTGCCAGCAGTTACTCGACAGGGCGGAGGGCTTTCTTT
NA,NA,TRBJ1-2,12,TRBV6-5,CASSFRNYGYTF,TGTGCCAGCAGTTTTCGTAACTATGGCTACACCTTC
NA,TRBD2,TRBJ2-1,17,TRBV13,CASSRKSGRGNYNEQFF,TGTGCCAGCAGTCGAAAGTCGGGGCGGGGGAACTACAATGAGCAGTTCTTC
NA,TRBD2,TRBJ2-1,18,TRBV9,CASSPRPRQGLAGSRAFF,TGTGCCAGCAGCCCAAGACCCCGACAGGGACTAGCGGGGAGCCGTGCGTTCTTC
NA,TRBD1,TRBJ2-1,15,TRBV29-1,CSVGTGTRAYNEQFF,TGCAGCGTGGGGACAGGGACGAGAGCCTACAATGAGCAGTTCTTC
once,NA,TRBJ1-6,18,TRBV5-8,CASSFSWEGGLGYSPLHF,TGTGCCAGCAGCTTTAGCTGGGAAGGAGGGTTGGGTTATTCACCCCTCCACTTT
NA,TRBD1,TRBJ2-7,13,TRBV27,CASSDRGAYEQYF,TGTGCCAGCAGCGACAGGGGGGCTTACGAGCAGTACTTC
NA,NA,TRBJ1-5,13,TRBV30,CAYSGGVNQPQHF,TGTGCCTACTCCGGGGGGGTCAATCAGCCCCAGCATTTT
NA,NA,TRBJ2-7,13,TRBV5-1,CASSPGAVNEQYF,TGCGCCAGCAGCCCTGGGGCTGTGAACGAGCAGTACTTC
few,TRBD1,TRBJ1-4,16,TRBV27,CASSKHLRDSTEKLFF,TGTGCCAGCAGTAAACATCTCCGGGACAGTACTGAAAAACTGTTTTTT
NA,NA,TRBJ2-1,13,TRBV10-3,CAISESTSNEQFF,TGTGCCATCAGTGAGTCGACTAGCAATGAGCAGTTCTTC
NA,TRBD1,TRBJ1-3,15,TRBV10-2,CASGTGLYSGNTIYF,TGCGCCAGCGGGACAGGACTTTACTCTGGAAACACCATATATTTT
NA,TRBD2,TRBJ2-1,14,TRBV7-3,CASSSGLAGGEQFF,TGTGCCAGCAGCTCGGGACTAGCGGGGGGGGAGCAGTTCTTC
NA,NA,TRBJ1-2,13,TRBV7-9,CASSFQGNYGYTF,TGTGCCAGCAGCTTCCAGGGGAACTATGGCTACACCTTC